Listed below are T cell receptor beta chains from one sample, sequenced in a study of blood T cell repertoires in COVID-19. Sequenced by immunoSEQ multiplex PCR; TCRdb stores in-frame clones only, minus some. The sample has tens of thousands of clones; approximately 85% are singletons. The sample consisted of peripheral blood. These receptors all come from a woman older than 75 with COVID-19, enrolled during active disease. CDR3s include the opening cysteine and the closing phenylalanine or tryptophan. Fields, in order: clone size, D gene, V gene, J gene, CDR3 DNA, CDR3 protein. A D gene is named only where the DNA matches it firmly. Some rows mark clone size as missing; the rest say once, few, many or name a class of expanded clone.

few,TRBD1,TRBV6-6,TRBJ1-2,TGTGCCAGCAGTCCCACAGGGGGTTTTAACTATGGCTACACCTTC,CASSPTGGFNYGYTF
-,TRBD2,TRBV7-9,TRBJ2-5,TGTGCCAGCAGCCGGGTAGCGGGTGCGGAGACCCAGTACTTC,CASSRVAGAETQYF
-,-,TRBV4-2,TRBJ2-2,TGTGCCAGCAGCCAAGCGGGGAGTGGCACCGGGGAGCTGTTTTTT,CASSQAGSGTGELFF
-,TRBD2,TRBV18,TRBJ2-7,TGTGCCAGCTCCATAAACCCTAGCGGAGAGCAGTACTTC,CASSINPSGEQYF
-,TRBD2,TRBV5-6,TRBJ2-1,TGTGCCAGCAGCCGTTTGACTAGCGGGGGGGCGTATGAGCAGTTCTTC,CASSRLTSGGAYEQFF
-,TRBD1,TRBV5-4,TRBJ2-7,TGTGCCAGCAGCTTGGTGGCCGGGACAGGGGGCTTCGAGCAGTACTTC,CASSLVAGTGGFEQYF
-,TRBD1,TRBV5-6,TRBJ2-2,TGTGCCAGCACCAGTGACAGGGGGCGAATCACCGGGGAGCTGTTTTTT,CASTSDRGRITGELFF
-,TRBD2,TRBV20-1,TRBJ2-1,TGCAGTGCTAGTTCCCCTGCGCGGGAGGTGAATGAGCAGTTCTTC,CSASSPAREVNEQFF
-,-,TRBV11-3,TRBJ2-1,TGTGCCAGCAGCTTAGATCGACTCTACAATGAGCAGTTCTTC,CASSLDRLYNEQFF
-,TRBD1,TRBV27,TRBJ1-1,TGTGCCAGCAGTCCCTCCGGGACAGGGAGGACGACTGAAGCTTTCTTT,CASSPSGTGRTTEAFF
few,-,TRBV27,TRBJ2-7,TGTGCCAGCAGTTGGGTCCTAGGAGTTGAGCAGTACTTC,CASSWVLGVEQYF
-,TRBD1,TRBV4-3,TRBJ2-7,TGCGCCAGCACCGGCCCGGGACAGGGAACGGAAGAGCAGTACTTC,CASTGPGQGTEEQYF
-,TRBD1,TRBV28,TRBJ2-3,TGTGCCAGCACCAACAGGGGGCAACTGGATACGCAGTATTTT,CASTNRGQLDTQYF
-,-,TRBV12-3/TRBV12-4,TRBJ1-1,TGTGCCAGCAGTTTAGGAGTGAACACTGAAGCTTTCTTT,CASSLGVNTEAFF
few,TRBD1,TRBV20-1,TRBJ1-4,TGCAGTGCTAGTCACCCGACAGGGGGCAATAGCGAAAAACTGTTTTTT,CSASHPTGGNSEKLFF
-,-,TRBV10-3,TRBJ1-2,TGTGCCATCAGTGATTTGAGACAGGCCCGCTATGGCTACACCTTC,CAISDLRQARYGYTF
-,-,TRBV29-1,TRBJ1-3,TGCAGCGTTGAGCGACAGGACGGGAACACCATATATTTT,CSVERQDGNTIYF
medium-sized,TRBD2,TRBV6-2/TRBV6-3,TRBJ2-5,TGTGCCAGCAGTTCAGCGGGGGGGCCGGGGGAGACCCAGTACTTC,CASSSAGGPGETQYF
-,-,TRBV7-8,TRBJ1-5,TGTGCCAGCAGCTTCCCCGGGCAGCCCCAGCATTTT,CASSFPGQPQHF
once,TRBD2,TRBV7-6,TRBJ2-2,TGTGCCAGCACCCCGGGACTAGCGGGAGTGAACACCGGGGAGCTGTTTTTT,CASTPGLAGVNTGELFF
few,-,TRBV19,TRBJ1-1,TGTGCCAGTAGTAAGGGTGGGGGCTACGCTGAAGCTTTCTTT,CASSKGGGYAEAFF
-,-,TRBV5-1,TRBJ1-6,TGCGCCAGCAGCTTGACAGGCGGTTCACCCCTCCACTTT,CASSLTGGSPLHF
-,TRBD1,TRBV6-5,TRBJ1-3,TGTGCCAGCAGGGACAGGAATGGAAACACCATATATTTT,CASRDRNGNTIYF
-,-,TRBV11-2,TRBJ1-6,TGTGCCAGCAGCTTAGAAAGAGGTCGATCACCCCTCCACTTT,CASSLERGRSPLHF
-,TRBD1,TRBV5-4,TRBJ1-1,TGTGCCAGCAGCTTGAGACAGGGAGGTACTGAAGCTTTCTTT,CASSLRQGGTEAFF
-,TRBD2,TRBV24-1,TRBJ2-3,TGTGCCACCAGTGATCCTAGCGGGGTTGGAGATACGCAGTATTTT,CATSDPSGVGDTQYF
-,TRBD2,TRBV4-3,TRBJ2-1,TGCGCCAGCAGCCAAGAAGCGGGAGGATGGAATGAGCAGTTCTTC,CASSQEAGGWNEQFF
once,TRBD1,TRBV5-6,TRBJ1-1,TGTGCCAGCAGAAGGGGACAGATGAACACTGAAGCTTTCTTT,CASRRGQMNTEAFF
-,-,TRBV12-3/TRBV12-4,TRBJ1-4,TGTGCCAGCAGTCCCAGAAATGGGGGGTGGGTGTTTTTT,CASSPRNGGWVFF
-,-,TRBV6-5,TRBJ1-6,TGTGCCTCCAGCGAGGTTTATAATTCACCCCTCCACTTT,CASSEVYNSPLHF
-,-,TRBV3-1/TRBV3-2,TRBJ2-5,TGTGCCAGCAGCCAAGGACAGGTCCAAGAGACCCAGTACTTC,CASSQGQVQETQYF
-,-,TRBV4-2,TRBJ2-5,TGTGCCAGCAGCCAAGTTAGCGGACAAGAGACCCAGTACTTC,CASSQVSGQETQYF
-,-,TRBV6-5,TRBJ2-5,TGTGCCAGCAGTTACCCGGGACAACAAGAGACCCAGTACTTC,CASSYPGQQETQYF
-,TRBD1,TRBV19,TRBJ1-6,TGTGCCAGTAGTAACAGGGGCCCCAGCTCCTATAATTCACCCCTCCACTTT,CASSNRGPSSYNSPLHF
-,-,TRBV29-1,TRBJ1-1,TGCAGCGTTGAAGTGGACAGACTCACTGAAGCTTTCTTT,CSVEVDRLTEAFF
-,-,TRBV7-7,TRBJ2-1,TGTGCCAGCAGCTTAAATCCCCAGGGGTCATACAATGAGCAGTTCTTC,CASSLNPQGSYNEQFF
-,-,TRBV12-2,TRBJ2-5,TGTGCAAGTCGCTTAGCGCGGCGCGGGAGACAGGAGACCCAGTACTTC,CASRLARRGRQETQYF
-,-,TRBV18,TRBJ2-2,TGTGCCAGCTCACGCGAGCTAGCTACCGGGGAGCTGTTTTTT,CASSRELATGELFF
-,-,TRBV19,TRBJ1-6,TGTGCCAGTAGTCCTGCCCAGGTCTATAATTCACCCCTCCACTTT,CASSPAQVYNSPLHF
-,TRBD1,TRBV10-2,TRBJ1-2,TGCGCCAGCGCTAGCCGGGACAGGGGGCTTTTTGTCTATGGCTACACCTTC,CASASRDRGLFVYGYTF
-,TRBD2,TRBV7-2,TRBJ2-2,TGTGCCAGCCGGCCGCCGGGACTAGCGGGAGTAGACGGGGAGCTGTTTTTT,CASRPPGLAGVDGELFF
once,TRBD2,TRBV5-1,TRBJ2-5,TGCGCCAGCAGCCAGACTAGCGGGGGGGCCGGAGAGACCCAGTACTTC,CASSQTSGGAGETQYF
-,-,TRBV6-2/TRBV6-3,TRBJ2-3,TGTGCCAGCAGCCAATCTCTTAATACGCAGTATTTT,CASSQSLNTQYF
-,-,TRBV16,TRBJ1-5,TGTGCCAGCCGCCGGGGGGAGGAGCCCCAGCATTTT,CASRRGEEPQHF
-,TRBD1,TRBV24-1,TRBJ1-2,TGTGCCACCAGTGATCGGACAGGCTGGAACTATGGCTACACCTTC,CATSDRTGWNYGYTF
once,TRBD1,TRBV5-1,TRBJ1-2,TGCGCCAGCAGCCCTACAGGGGGCAACTATGGCTACACCTTC,CASSPTGGNYGYTF
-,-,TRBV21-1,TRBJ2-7,TGTGCCAGCAGCAAAAGAACCCGAACGGGACTAGCGGGCGGGATCTACGAGCAGTACTTC,CASSKRTRTGLAGGIYEQYF
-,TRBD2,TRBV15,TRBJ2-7,TGTGCCACCAGCAGCGGGACTAGCGGGAGGTCCCTGGGGGAGCAGTACTTC,CATSSGTSGRSLGEQYF
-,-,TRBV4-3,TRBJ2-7,TGCGCCAGCAGCCAAGCGGGGAGTGGGGACTACGAGCAGTACTTC,CASSQAGSGDYEQYF
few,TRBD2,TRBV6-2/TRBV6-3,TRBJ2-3,TGTGCCAGCAGTTCCGGACTAGTTAGCACAGATACGCAGTATTTT,CASSSGLVSTDTQYF
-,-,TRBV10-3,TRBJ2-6,TGTGCCATCAGTTCCGACTTCTTGAGCAGGGAAGATGGGGCCAACGTCCTGACTTTC,CAISSDFLSREDGANVLTF
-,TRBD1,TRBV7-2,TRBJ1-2,TGTGCCAGCAGCCCTCAGGACAGGGGTCTTGGCTACACCTTC,CASSPQDRGLGYTF
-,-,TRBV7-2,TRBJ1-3,TGTGCCAGCAGCCCCTTCTCTGGAAACACCATATATTTT,CASSPFSGNTIYF
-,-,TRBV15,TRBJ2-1,TGTGCCACCAGCAGCCAGGGGAATGAGCAGTTCTTC,CATSSQGNEQFF